These T cell receptor beta chains were read from a single sample in a study of cytomegalovirus exposure and HLA in healthy donors. This table comes from immunoSEQ multiplex PCR, and its TCRdb copy is limited to in-frame clones, with some not included. The sample has about 100,000 clones, roughly four fifths seen once. Sequenced input: PBMCs. All receptors come from a man aged 40-49 years in good health and CMV-seronegative. Both conserved end residues are part of each CDR3. The D gene is left open where the match is weak. Expanded clones get a size class; other rows say once, few or many, or leave the size out.

TRBD1	TRBV5-1	NA	TRBJ1-1	TGCGCCAGCAGCCTGGGACAGGGAGTAGGGAACACTGAAGCTTTCTTT	CASSLGQGVGNTEAFF
TRBD2	TRBV7-9	NA	TRBJ2-1	TGTGCCAGCAGCCCGTATAGCGGGGGGGCCTATGAGCAGTTCTTC	CASSPYSGGAYEQFF
NA	TRBV6-4	NA	TRBJ1-6	TGTGCCAGCAGTGAAAATTTGGCGAGGAATTCACCCCTCCACTTT	CASSENLARNSPLHF
TRBD1	TRBV7-3	NA	TRBJ2-1	TGTGCCAGCAGCCTAACAGGGGCTTCCTACAATGAGCAGTTCTTC	CASSLTGASYNEQFF
TRBD1	TRBV2	NA	TRBJ1-4	TGTGCCAGCAGCCAGGACAGGGGGCGCGAAAAACTGTTTTTT	CASSQDRGREKLFF
NA	TRBV13	NA	TRBJ2-2	TGTGCCAGCACCGATGCAGAGGCGGGCAACACCGGGGAGCTGTTTTTT	CASTDAEAGNTGELFF
NA	TRBV7-6	NA	TRBJ1-6	TGTGCCAGCAGCTCCACGACAGGAAATAATTCACCCCTCCACTTT	CASSSTTGNNSPLHF
NA	TRBV4-3	NA	TRBJ1-1	TGCGCCAGCAGCCAAGGTTTGGGGGCCAACACTGAAGCTTTCTTT	CASSQGLGANTEAFF
NA	TRBV4-3	NA	TRBJ2-7	TGCGCCAGCAGCCAAGTGATCAGCCAGGGCGGATCCTACGAGCAGTACTTC	CASSQVISQGGSYEQYF
NA	TRBV28	NA	TRBJ2-3	TGTGCCAGCACCGAATCCGGGGGGCGCACAGATACGCAGTATTTT	CASTESGGRTDTQYF
NA	TRBV7-9	NA	TRBJ1-2	TGTGCCAGCAGCCCCCCGACAGTTAACTATGGCTACACCTTC	CASSPPTVNYGYTF
NA	TRBV5-1	NA	TRBJ2-1	TGCGCCAGCAGCTTGGGAGGGGGTTACAATGAGCAGTTCTTC	CASSLGGGYNEQFF
NA	TRBV5-1	NA	TRBJ1-6	TGCGCCAGCAGCATTTCAGGGAATTCACCCCTCCACTTT	CASSISGNSPLHF
NA	TRBV5-4	NA	TRBJ2-2	TGTGCCAGCAGCCCAAGGGGGGGCGGGGAGCTGTTTTTT	CASSPRGGGELFF
TRBD1	TRBV29-1	NA	TRBJ2-7	TGCAGCGTTGAAGGGACAGGGACTTACGAGCAGTACTTC	CSVEGTGTYEQYF
TRBD1	TRBV11-2	NA	TRBJ1-6	TGTGCCAGCAGCCCTTATGGGGCAGGGGGTAATTCACCCCTCCACTTT	CASSPYGAGGNSPLHF
NA	TRBV18	NA	TRBJ1-2	TGTGCCAGCTCACCGGAGATACAGGGCGACTATGGCTACACCTTC	CASSPEIQGDYGYTF
TRBD2	TRBV5-1	NA	TRBJ2-2	TGCGCCAGCAGCTTGGCTAGCGGGGGGACTAACACCGGGGAGCTGTTTTTT	CASSLASGGTNTGELFF
NA	TRBV6-1	NA	TRBJ2-7	TGTGCCAGCGCCAGGGACACCTACGAGCAGTACTTC	CASARDTYEQYF
TRBD2	TRBV5-1	NA	TRBJ2-3	TGCGCCAGCACCGATAGCGGGGTCACAGATACGCAGTATTTT	CASTDSGVTDTQYF
TRBD1	TRBV7-9	NA	TRBJ1-1	TGTTCCAGCAGCGGACAGGGAACTGAAGCTTTCTTT	CSSSGQGTEAFF
NA	TRBV5-1	NA	TRBJ1-1	TGCGCCAGCAGCCCATGGGGGGGCAACACTGAAGCTTTCTTT	CASSPWGGNTEAFF
TRBD1	TRBV7-3	NA	TRBJ2-3	TGTGCCAGCAGCTTACGTTTAGGACAGGGAACAGATACGCAGTATTTT	CASSLRLGQGTDTQYF
NA	TRBV28	NA	TRBJ1-5	TGTGCCAGCAGTTTTGGTCCGAGACAAGCTCGGATCCAGCCCCAGCATTTT	CASSFGPRQARIQPQHF
NA	TRBV7-9	NA	TRBJ2-5	TGTGCCAGCAGCTACCACAGGGTCGGAGAGACCCAGTACTTC	CASSYHRVGETQYF
NA	TRBV5-4	NA	TRBJ1-1	TGTGCCAGCAGCTTAGCCGCAGGGAACACTGAAGCTTTCTTT	CASSLAAGNTEAFF
TRBD2	TRBV4-2	NA	TRBJ2-7	TGTGCCAGCAGCCAAGATAGCGGGTCGATCTCCTACGAGCAGTACTTC	CASSQDSGSISYEQYF
TRBD2	TRBV5-1	NA	TRBJ2-2	TGCGCCAGCAGCATGGGACTAGCGGTCACCGGGGGGCTGTTTTTT	CASSMGLAVTGGLFF
TRBD1	TRBV13	NA	TRBJ1-2	TGTGCCAGCAGCTTAGTGACAGGGGTGAGCTATGGCTACACCTTC	CASSLVTGVSYGYTF
TRBD1	TRBV6-5	NA	TRBJ1-6	TGTGCCAGCAGTTCGAGACAGGGACGATCACCCCTCCACTTT	CASSSRQGRSPLHF
NA	TRBV28	NA	TRBJ1-4	TGTGCCAGCAGACTCGACGGGAGACTCAATGAAAAACTGTTTTTT	CASRLDGRLNEKLFF
TRBD1	TRBV4-1	NA	TRBJ2-1	TGCGCCAGCAGCCAAGTTTGGGACAGGGGGAACAATGAGCAGTTCTTC	CASSQVWDRGNNEQFF
TRBD2	TRBV5-4	NA	TRBJ2-1	TGTGCCAGCAGCCGGATGTCTAGCGGGGGAAATGAGCAGTTCTTC	CASSRMSSGGNEQFF
NA	TRBV2	NA	TRBJ2-5	TGTGCCAGCAGTTTTCGGACAGCTGCTCAAGAGACCCAGTACTTC	CASSFRTAAQETQYF
NA	TRBV5-1	NA	TRBJ1-1	TGCGCCAGCAGCTCTCTACAGGGTATGAACACTGAAGCTTTCTTT	CASSSLQGMNTEAFF
TRBD2	TRBV9	NA	TRBJ2-2	TGTGCCAGCAGCGCCCAAGCGGGGGGAGGCTTCGGGGAGCTGTTTTTT	CASSAQAGGGFGELFF
NA	TRBV19	NA	TRBJ1-1	TGTGCCAGTAGTATCAACAGTTACGTGAACACTGAAGCTTTCTTT	CASSINSYVNTEAFF
NA	TRBV11-2	NA	TRBJ2-5	TGTGCCAGCAGCTTAGTTGGGGGCAAGGAGACCCAGTACTTC	CASSLVGGKETQYF
TRBD1	TRBV7-6	NA	TRBJ2-1	TGTGCCAGCAGCGCAGGGGGCGCCTCTTACAATGAGCAGTTCTTC	CASSAGGASYNEQFF
TRBD2	TRBV9	NA	TRBJ2-7	TGTGCCAGCAGCCCAAGGACTAGCCCGAAAAGCTCCTACGAGCAGTACTTC	CASSPRTSPKSSYEQYF
TRBD2	TRBV6-1	NA	TRBJ2-1	TGTGCCAGCAGATCCGGACTAGCGGGGTACAATGAGCAGTTCTTC	CASRSGLAGYNEQFF
TRBD2	TRBV7-3	few	TRBJ2-3	TGTGCCAGCAGCTTAAGTAAGGGCGGGGGAACAGATACGCAGTATTTT	CASSLSKGGGTDTQYF
TRBD1	TRBV19	NA	TRBJ1-1	TGTGCCAGTAGCCGTAGGGGGCGGACTGAAGCTTTCTTT	CASSRRGRTEAFF
NA	TRBV2	once	TRBJ2-1	TGTGCCAGCTCAAACTCTCGCTCCTACAATGAGCAGTTCTTC	CASSNSRSYNEQFF
TRBD1	TRBV27	NA	TRBJ1-1	TGTGCCAGCAGTGCAGGGGGCACTGAAGCTTTCTTT	CASSAGGTEAFF
TRBD1	TRBV14	NA	TRBJ2-7	TGTGCCAGCAGCCAAGGTGGGACAGGGGGGTACGAGCAGTACTTC	CASSQGGTGGYEQYF
TRBD1	TRBV5-1	NA	TRBJ2-5	TGCGCCAGCAGCCTGGGGACAGGGTTGGAAGAGACCCAGTACTTC	CASSLGTGLEETQYF
NA	TRBV29-1	NA	TRBJ2-5	TGCAGCGTTGTGGCAGGGGACCGCCAAGAGACCCAGTACTTC	CSVVAGDRQETQYF
NA	TRBV25-1	NA	TRBJ2-2	TGTGCCAGCAAGGGGGGGCAGATCACCGGGGAGCTGTTTTTT	CASKGGQITGELFF
NA	TRBV7-9	NA	TRBJ2-7	TGTGCCAGCAGCCCTCCTTCCTCCTACGAGCAGTACTTC	CASSPPSSYEQYF
NA	TRBV5-4	NA	TRBJ2-1	TGTGCCAGCAGCTCCCCCGTGGCAGGGGATGAGCAGTTCTTC	CASSSPVAGDEQFF
TRBD2	TRBV29-1	NA	TRBJ2-3	TGCAGCGTTCGGGGAGCGGGGGTGGTAACAGATACGCAGTATTTT	CSVRGAGVVTDTQYF
NA	TRBV15	NA	TRBJ1-1	TGTGCCACCAGCAGGGAGGCGAATACTAACACTGAAGCTTTCTTT	CATSREANTNTEAFF
TRBD1	TRBV6-1	NA	TRBJ2-7	TGTGCCAGCAGGCTGGGTGGCAGGGGGTACTACGAGCAGTACTTC	CASRLGGRGYYEQYF
NA	TRBV5-4	NA	TRBJ1-1	TGTGCCAGCAGCTCCCCCGCGGGGAGCTCAACCACTGATGAAGCTTTCTTT	CASSSPAGSSTTDEAFF
NA	TRBV19	NA	TRBJ1-6	TGTGCCAGTAGTATGCAGGGGTCCTATAATTCACCCCTTCACTTT	CASSMQGSYNSPLHF
NA	TRBV5-4	once	TRBJ2-2	TGTGCCAGCAGCTTGTCCAGCGGCGGCGGGGAGCTGTTTTTT	CASSLSSGGGELFF
NA	TRBV5-1	NA	TRBJ1-1	TGCGCCAGCAGCTTCGACCGACAGTTTGAAGCTTTCTTT	CASSFDRQFEAFF